The next 9 T cell receptor beta chains were all read from a single sample in a study of T cells after yellow fever vaccination (dated by TCRdb to between 2017 and 2020). Preparation of the library involved 5' RACE. The reads were generated on an Illumina HiSeq 2500. TCRdb applied fastp at Q25 and MiXCR to the public reads, then kept only in-frame beta chains. Rows matching on CDR3 protein sequence are summarized as one entry with the most common DNA and genes. The sample contains 150,000 to 200,000 distinct CDR3 sequences, 5.5% to 8% of them found a single time. Just under 3% of the sample belongs to the ten largest clones. The treatment or condition label on this specimen signifies: live attenuated yellow fever vaccine strain. The sample in question was CD4+ T cells sorted from PBMCs, obtained on the day of the first yellow fever vaccination. These receptors all come from a young man who received the YFV17D yellow fever vaccine.

This clonotype showed up just a few times. The V and J genes are TRBV7-8 and TRBJ2-1; 8 positions agree with TRBD1. Unmatched junction bases numbered 9, after V lost 5 bases and J lost 12 bases. This CDR3 is 13 amino acids long. The germline gives CDR1 SGHVS, CDR2 FQNEAQ. CDR3: CASSQSTGAMQFF. Written as DNA, the CDR3 is TGTGCCAGCAGCCAATCGACAGGGGCAATGCAGTTCTTC.

J is TRBJ2-2 and V is TRBV20-1; possible D gene TRBD1, 7 bases. The V gene lost 6 bases and the J gene lost 6 bases, with 17 bases spanning the gap. The CDR3 totals 14 residues. Germline CDR1 and CDR2: DFQATT and SNEGSKA (reference sequence). CDR3 amino acids: CSAPGGPGPGELFF. DNA for the CDR3: TGCAGTGCGCCAGGGGGGCCGGGCCCCGGGGAGCTGTTTTTT.

This clonotype was recorded many times. The chain couples TRBV28 to TRBJ1-1; no clear D gene. CDR1 MDHEN and CDR2 SYDVKM come from the germline V gene. This CDR3 region has 13 residues. Trimming cost V 6 bases and J 10 bases, with 18 bases left between them. This chain's CDR3 is CASSLAVLARAFF. CDR3 coding DNA: TGTGCCAGCAGCCTTGCGGTTTTGGCAAGAGCTTTCTTT.

The chain has TRBV5-4 and TRBJ2-3; D not resolved. The length of the CDR3 is 14 residues. The germline V gene encodes CDR1 SGHNT and CDR2 YYREEE (reference sequence). Trimming shortened V by 4 bases and J by 0 bases, and 9 bases separated the two germline ends. CDR3 in amino acids: CASSALDSTDTQYF. CDR3 nucleotide sequence: TGTGCCAGCAGCGCCCTGGACAGCACAGATACGCAGTATTTT.

The chain is built from TRBV10-3 and TRBJ1-1, with D perhaps matching TRBD1 (6 bases). The CDR3 spans 13 residues. Germline V gives CDR1 ENHRY, CDR2 SYGVKD. V gave up 8 bases and J gave up 3 bases, with 13 bases separating them. The CDR3 loop reads CAIGGREDTEAFF. Here the CDR3 DNA reads TGTGCCATCGGGGGCAGGGAGGACACTGAAGCTTTCTTT.

The rearrangement joins TRBV20-1 to TRBJ1-5; 10 positions agree with TRBD1. The V and J ends lost 5 bases and 5 bases, in that order; junction bases with no gene match: 12. This CDR3 has 16 amino acids. Germline CDR1 is DFQATT and CDR2 is SNEGSKA (reference sequence). CDR3 nucleotide sequence: TGCAGTGCTTTTATCCGGGACAGGGGTTATGATCAGCCCCAGCATTTT. It codes for CSAFIRDRGYDQPQHF.

This clonotype was picked up many times. This chain links TRBV12-3 or TRBV12-4 with TRBJ2-2, with 9 bases lining up with TRBD2. Unmatched junction bases numbered 17, after V lost 5 bases and J lost 7 bases. CDR3 length: 18 amino acids. In DNA, the CDR3 is TGTGCCAGCAGTGCCGCGACTTTGCGGGGGGGCCTCGGCGGGGAGCTGTTTTTT. Its protein is CASSAATLRGGLGGELFF.

This clonotype was counted between two and nine times. CDR3 region: CASSRGGPYEQYV. The CDR3 DNA sequence: TGTGCCAGCAGCCGTGGCGGGCCCTACGAGCAGTACGTC. The chain joins TRBV7-9 to TRBJ2-7; D perhaps matches TRBD2 (5 bases). V lost 5 bases and J 2 bases, leaving 10 bases between the germline ends. CDR1 SEHNR and CDR2 FQNEAQ come from the germline V gene (reference sequence). CDR3 length equals 13 residues.

The gene calls are TRBV20-1 and TRBJ2-3; D gene ambiguous. Germline V lookup: CDR1 DFQATT, CDR2 SNEGSKA (reference sequence). V dropped 6 bases and J dropped 4 bases, with 14 bases sitting between them. The CDR3 runs 13 residues. The CDR3 region has the DNA TGCAGTGCCTCTGGTCCAGGACCAGATACGCAGTATTTT. It yields the protein CSASGPGPDTQYF.